Presented here are 20 T cell receptor beta chains from one specimen sequenced in a study of T-cell reconstitution after alpha-beta-depleted transplantation in children (dated by TCRdb to the mid-2010s). Interpreted using the paper, the treatment or condition label stands for: allogeneic hematopoietic cell transplantation with graft depleted of TCRalphabeta T cells and CD19 B cells. The library was made by PCR. The sequencing machine was an Illumina HiSeq 2500. TCR library preparation used molecular barcoding, with unique molecular identifiers applied to normalize quantification of the TCRbeta repertoire. TCRdb cleaned the public reads at Q25 with fastp, built clones with MiXCR and kept in-frame beta chains. Duplicate CDR3 protein sequences are folded into a single record with the most common DNA and genes. In this sample the table shows 100,000 or so distinct CDR3 sequences, 6% to 9% of which occur a single time. The leading ten clones occupy approximately 16% of the sample.

The material was PBMCs, obtained before TCRalphabeta/CD19-depleted stem cell transplant. The receptors were sampled from a boy between 2 and 10 years old with acute lymphoblastic leukemia, due to receive a stem cell transplant.

The V gene is TRBV5-4, the J gene TRBJ2-2, with 7 positions matching TRBD1. V was pared by 3 bases and J by 6 bases, with 26 bases of the junction left unmatched. The CDR3 is 21 amino acids. The germline CDR1 and CDR2 sequences are SGHNT and YYREEE (reference sequence). The CDR3 coding sequence is TGTGCCAGCAGCTCTAAGGACAGGTTTTCGCCAAGGAATGGGGTGGCCGGGGAGCTGTTTTTT. This codes for CASSSKDRFSPRNGVAGELFF.

This clonotype was recorded at least ten times. This chain connects TRBV7-8 to TRBJ2-1; D uncertain. Germline V lookup: CDR1 SGHVS, CDR2 FQNEAQ. Trimming cost V 2 bases and J 7 bases, with 9 bases left between them. CDR3 size: 13 residues. CDR3 region: CASSLYGGNEQFF. The DNA of the CDR3 is TGTGCCAGCAGCTTATATGGTGGGAATGAGCAGTTCTTC. Filled out from reference TRBV7-8 and TRBJ2-1, the complete variable domain reads GAGVSQSPRYKVAKRGQDVALRCDPISGHVSLFWYQQALGQGPEFLTYFQNEAQLDKSGLPSDRFFAERPEGSVSTLKIQRTQQEDSAVYLCASSLYGGNEQFFGPGTRLTVL.

This clonotype has more than one count but fewer than ten. V is TRBV4-2 and J is TRBJ2-1; TRBD1 matches at 7 bases. The V segment lost 0 bases and the J segment 5 bases; nucleotides outside the gene matches: 1. The CDR3 is 14 amino acids. The V gene's germline CDR1 is LGHNA and CDR2 YNFKEQ. Here the CDR3 DNA reads TGTGCCAGCAGCCAAGAGACAGGGCACAATGAGCAGTTCTTC. Translation gives CASSQETGHNEQFF.

This clonotype was seen a handful of times. The chain recombines TRBV20-1 with TRBJ2-5; 9 bases agree with TRBD2. This CDR3 contains 12 residues. V lost 6 bases to trimming and J lost 5 bases; unmatched junction nucleotides: 4. The germline V gene encodes CDR1 DFQATT and CDR2 SNEGSKA (reference sequence). The CDR3 here is CSARTSVETQYF. In DNA form, the CDR3 reads TGCAGTGCGCGGACTAGCGTGGAGACCCAGTACTTC.

To note about this clonotype: The junction differs from germline at one of its ends, possibly a read error. The rearrangement uses TRBV20-1 and TRBJ2-3, with D unresolved. Germline-derived CDR1 and CDR2 are DFQATT and SNEGSKA (reference sequence). The CDR3 length is 16 residues. The CDR3 spells CCGPRRFYSSAETQYF. CDR3 DNA sequence: TGCTGCGGCCCTCGGCGTTTCTACTCCAGCGCAGAAACGCAGTATTTT.

This clonotype was seen a handful of times. The V gene is TRBV27, the J gene TRBJ1-2, with D tentatively TRBD1 (6 bases). V was shortened by 3 bases and J by 4 bases, with 18 bases between the two germline ends. The germline CDR1 and CDR2 sequences are MNHEY and SMNVEV (reference sequence). This CDR3 spans 16 amino acids. The CDR3 coding sequence is TGTGCCAGCAGTTTGACCCCTCACAGGGATTTCTATGGCTACACCTTC. Protein: CASSLTPHRDFYGYTF.

This clonotype has only a few counts. This chain uses TRBV29-1 with TRBJ1-1; no definite D call. The germline V gene encodes CDR1 SQVTM and CDR2 ANQGSEA. Trimming removed 3 bases from V and 1 base from J, with 9 bases in between. This CDR3 spans 13 amino acids. DNA for the CDR3: TGCAGCGTTGATTGGGCAGAGAACACTGAAGCTTTCTTT. This codes for CSVDWAENTEAFF. Complete variable domain (other parts from reference TRBV29-1 and TRBJ1-1): SAVISQKPSRDICQRGTSLTIQCQVDSQVTMMFWYRQQPGQSLTLIATANQGSEATYESGFVIDKFPISRPNLTFSTLTVSNMSPEDSSIYLCSVDWAENTEAFFGQGTRLTVV.

The V call is TRBV12-3 or TRBV12-4, the J call TRBJ2-2; TRBD1 matches at 8 bases. V was clipped by 6 bases and J by 6 bases; unmatched bases: 9. This CDR3 is 15 amino acids long. The CDR3 sequence: CASSAGGAGPGELFF. The CDR3 nucleotides are TGTGCCAGCAGCGCAGGGGGCGCCGGTCCCGGGGAGCTGTTTTTT.

There are many counts of this clonotype. The chain combines TRBV4-1 with TRBJ2-3; TRBD2 aligns across 10 bases. The J segment lost 3 bases and the V segment lost 0 bases, leaving 3 bases of the junction unmatched. CDR1 is MGHRA and CDR2 is YSYEKL in the germline V gene. The CDR3 runs to 16 residues. The CDR3 is CASSQDQAGGTDTQYF. CDR3 DNA sequence: TGCGCCAGCAGCCAAGATCAAGCGGGGGGGACAGATACGCAGTATTTT.

This clonotype was observed many times. The chain links TRBV5-6 to TRBJ2-1; 7 positions agree with TRBD1. The trim removed 0 bases at V and 2 bases at J, leaving 5 bases unmatched. CDR1 is SGHDT and CDR2 is YYEEEE in the germline V gene. The CDR3 contains 16 residues. The CDR3 coding sequence is TGTGCCAGCAGCTTGGGGGTGACAGGGACCTACAATGAGCAGTTCTTC. Translated, it gives CASSLGVTGTYNEQFF.

There are many counts of this clonotype. The V and J genes are TRBV29-1 and TRBJ1-1; D gene unclear. Germline V gene sequence: CDR1 SQVTM, CDR2 ANQGSEA. The germline V and J ends were trimmed by 4 bases and 1 base, with 7 bases remaining between them. CDR3 length: 12 residues. Written as DNA, the CDR3 is TGCAGCGTTGGGCAGCGGAACACTGAAGCTTTCTTT. It specifies CSVGQRNTEAFF.

This clonotype was seen many times. The genes are TRBV6-2 or TRBV6-3 and TRBJ2-1; 8 bases match TRBD2. Germline-derived CDR1 and CDR2 are MNHEY and SVGEGT. This CDR3 has 15 residues. With 2 bases clipped from V and 4 bases from J, the junction kept 4 bases outside the gene matches. In DNA, the CDR3 is TGTGCCAGCAGTTACCTTAGCGGGGTGTACAATGAGCAGTTCTTC. Translation gives CASSYLSGVYNEQFF.

This clonotype turned up a few times. Its ends do not fully match the called genes, so a read error is possible. The V call is TRBV20-1, the J call TRBJ2-1; TRBD1 agrees at 8 bases. This CDR3 spans 12 amino acids. CDR1 and CDR2 from the germline V gene are DFQATT and SNEGSKA (reference sequence). CDR3 region: CSAYTGTGLIVF. In DNA form, the CDR3 reads TGCAGTGCGTACACCGGGACAGGTCTGATTGTCTTC.

This clonotype was found a few times. This may stem from a read error, because a much larger clone lies one nucleotide away. This sequence joins TRBV12-3 or TRBV12-4 and TRBJ2-2; D is unresolved. The CDR3 runs 14 residues. CDR3 sequence: CASSLFVNTWELFF. The CDR3 bases are TGTGCCAGCAGTTTATTTGTGAACACCTGGGAGCTGTTTTTT.

At least ten counts were recorded for this clonotype. The chain recombines TRBV23-1 with TRBJ1-4; D gene unclear. TRBV23-1 is an ORF; its function is uncertain. The CDR3 is 15 residues long. V was trimmed by 6 bases and J by 7 bases, leaving 18 bases between them. The DNA of the CDR3 is TGCGCCAGCAGCCCCACACGGATACGAACTGAAAAACTGTTTTTT. Translating gives CASSPTRIRTEKLFF.

Comment on this clonotype: One end of the junction varies from germline; a read error may be responsible. The rearrangement links TRBV20-1 to TRBJ2-1, with 8 nucleotides matching TRBD2. The CDR3 runs to 17 residues. The germline gives CDR1 DFQATT, CDR2 SNEGSKA (reference sequence). CDR3 nucleotide sequence: TGCTGTGCTAGAGCTGCGGGGGGCCGGAGCTCCTACAATGAGCAGTTCTTC. It specifies CCARAAGGRSSYNEQFF.

This clonotype was found a few times. This rearrangement joins TRBV12-5 to TRBJ2-5, with a weak D call TRBD2 (5 bases). Germline lookup yields CDR1 LGHNT and CDR2 FRNRAP. The CDR3 has 15 amino acids. V lost 2 bases and J 2 bases, leaving 12 bases between the germline ends. As DNA, the CDR3 is TGTGCTAGTGGTTTGATTCGGGGTGCGCAAGAGACCCAGTACTTC. Translation: CASGLIRGAQETQYF. The whole variable domain, remainder taken from reference TRBV12-5 and TRBJ2-5, is DARVTQTPRHKVTEMGQEVTMRCQPILGHNTVFWYRQTMMQGLELLAYFRNRAPLDDSGMPKDRFSAEMPDATLATLKIQPSEPRDSAVYFCASGLIRGAQETQYFGPGTRLLVL.

The rearrangement uses TRBV18 and TRBJ1-5; D unresolved. V dropped 3 bases and J dropped 0 bases, with 9 bases sitting between them. CDR1 and CDR2 from the germline V gene are KGHSH and LQKENI. This CDR3 spans 15 amino acids. CDR3 sequence (DNA): TGTGCCAGCTCACCCCGAGCAGATAGCAATCAGCCCCAGCATTTT. This gives the protein CASSPRADSNQPQHF.

The chain uses TRBV6-2 or TRBV6-3 and TRBJ2-7; 12 positions match TRBD2. V was pared by 5 bases and J by 3 bases, with 2 bases of the junction left unmatched. The CDR3 runs 14 residues. The germline CDR1 and CDR2 sequences are MNHEY and SVGEGT. The CDR3 loop reads CASSILAGGYEQYF. CDR3 nucleotides: TGTGCCAGCAGTATACTAGCGGGGGGCTACGAGCAGTACTTC.

This clonotype was observed at least ten times. This chain uses TRBV20-1 with TRBJ1-1, with 7 bases fitting TRBD1. V lost 2 bases and J lost 6; bases outside the gene matches: 12. The CDR3 extends over 15 amino acids. The germline V gene has CDR1 DFQATT and CDR2 SNEGSKA (reference sequence). CDR3 in DNA: TGCAGTGCTAGAATACCCGACAGGGAGGGGTCTGAAGCTTTCTTT. Its protein is CSARIPDREGSEAFF.